This TCR beta chain emerged from a study of T cells after yellow fever vaccination. TCRdb processed the 5' RACE reads anew with MiXCR; each CDR3 protein has one entry. Of approximately 350,000 distinct CDR3 sequences in the sample, roughly 11% are singletons; the top ten hold roughly 18%. V was clipped by 2 bases and J by 1 base, with 9 bases between them. Germline V gene sequence: CDR1 LGHNA, CDR2 YNFKEQ. The CDR3 contains 15 residues. The sequence came from a man aged 18 to 29 who received the YFV17D yellow fever vaccine. This rearrangement joins TRBV4-2 to TRBJ1-5; no firm D call. The material sequenced was PBMCs, taken on the day of the first yellow fever vaccination. The DNA of the CDR3 is TGTGCCAGCAGCCAATACAGAGAAAGCAATCAGCCCCAGCATTTT. Translating it yields CASSQYRESNQPQHF.